This section outlines one T cell receptor (beta chain) sequence together with its context. This clone's antigen is unknown. Base qualities are not provided; no much larger clone lies one nucleotide away. Sequencer: Illumina HiSeq 2500. Quantitative 5'-RACE with molecular barcodes was used to prepare TCR beta libraries. Per the authors' processing: Disease-linked TCR variants were identified with a new computational method built on a probabilistic model of VDJ rearrangement. TCRdb reprocessed the public reads (quality trimming at Q25 with fastp, clone calling with MiXCR) and kept in-frame beta chains. CDR3 protein duplicates are merged, each entry listing the most common genes and DNA. Clone size and V and J calls follow TCRdb, not the original study. The sample has about 250,000 distinct CDR3 sequences on record, about 10% of them singletons. Together, the top ten hold approximately 2.5% of the sample.

In the germline V gene (reference sequence), CDR1 corresponds to SEHNR and CDR2 to FQNEAQ. Spanning cysteine to phenylalanine, the CDR3 consists of 16 amino acids. The read is trimmed to its CDR3 DNA, 48 bases read in frame from base 1. The germline ends are 19 bases apart after V is trimmed by 2 bases and J by 5 bases. This entry is derived from a study of CD8 T cells in ankylosing spondylitis listed by TCRdb under 2017. Background on the whole study: To find TCR variants linked to disease, the study profiled T cell receptor beta repertoires in ankylosing spondylitis patients and healthy donors. The full study cohort comprised around 25 ankylosing spondylitis patients and about 110 healthy donors. Peripheral blood was sampled, and synovial fluid was additionally collected from ankylosing spondylitis patients. General study outcomes and caveats: In peripheral blood, the disease-linked clones were found at relatively low frequencies and had a CD8+ phenotype. A TCR beta motif made up of several highly homologous amino acid variants appeared to be characteristic of blood from ankylosing spondylitis patients. The disease-linked clones were reported as significantly enriched in matched synovial fluid samples from ankylosing spondylitis patients. Some of the motif variants had been reported before in the synovial fluid and blood of reactive arthritis patients, a finding that suggests common disease-initiation mechanisms.

The TCR originated in a male donor with ankylosing spondylitis or in good health (not recorded which). The chain couples TRBV7-9 to TRBJ2-7; the D segment could be TRBD2, given 6 matching bases. The sample was blood, either unsorted or a sorted T cell fraction (not recorded which). The CDR3: CASSLYSGTWRDEQYF. The DNA is as follows: TGTGCCAGCAGCTTATATAGTGGGACGTGGAGGGACGAGCAGTACTTC. Outside the CDR3, residues come from the reference TRBV7-9 and TRBJ2-7 proteins, so the full variable domain is: DTGVSQNPRHKITKRGQNVTFRCDPISEHNRLYWYRQTLGQGPEFLTYFQNEAQLEKSRLLSDRFSAERPKGSFSTLEIQRTEQGDSAMYLCASSLYSGTWRDEQYFGPGTRLTVT.